This TCR beta chain was sequenced for a study of cytomegalovirus exposure and HLA in healthy donors. Study results and limitations: The only immune exposure information that was available was CMV serostatus. Associated with cytomegalovirus, according to the listing, were around 170 TCR beta chains.

The germline gives CDR1 SGHNT, CDR2 YYREEE (reference sequence). The V gene end was trimmed by 4 bases and the J gene end by 1 base; junction bases not matched to a gene: 7. CDR3 length: 15 residues. As for this clone: Its specificity is not known.

PCR employed 60 Vbeta and 13 Jbeta primers. Some clones are missing from TCRdb's copy, which holds only in-frame ones; the method was immunoSEQ multiplex PCR. The data hold about 160,000 clones, with roughly 65% observed a single time. This rearrangement joins TRBV5-4 to TRBJ1-2; 7 positions agree with TRBD1. What was sequenced was PBMCs. The sequence derives from a woman aged 18-29 years in good health and CMV-seropositive. The CDR3 DNA reads TGTGCCAGCAGCGAGGGGGCCCTCCTTAACTATGGCTACACCTTC. Translated: CASSEGALLNYGYTF.